Each of the 10 T cell receptor beta chains below was sequenced from the same sample in a study of blood T cell repertoires in COVID-19. Only in-frame clones appear in the TCRdb table, and some are missing; sequencing was by immunoSEQ multiplex PCR. This sample has some 200,000 clones, with 70% to 90% found just once. Specimen: peripheral blood. Receptors were obtained from a woman between 18 and 29 years old who had recovered from COVID-19.

The chain recombines TRBV10-3 with TRBJ1-1; no clear D gene. CDR1 ENHRY and CDR2 SYGVKD come from the germline V gene. The V and J ends lost 6 bases and 5 bases respectively, with 7 bases between them. The CDR3 covers 11 residues. The CDR3, as DNA: TGTGCCATCAGGGGAGTGACTGAAGCTTTCTTT. It specifies CAIRGVTEAFF.

The chain is built from TRBV3-1 (or the pseudogene TRBV3-2) and TRBJ2-3; TRBD2 aligns across 12 bases. Germline V gene lookup returns CDR1 LGHDT and CDR2 YNNKEL (reference sequence). Germline trimming cut 0 bases from V and 5 bases from J; bases unmatched to any gene: 6. The CDR3 covers 17 residues. CDR3 residues: CASSQERLAGVGDTQYF. The CDR3 DNA reads as TGTGCCAGCAGCCAAGAAAGACTAGCGGGAGTTGGAGATACGCAGTATTTT.

The chain couples TRBV4-3 to TRBJ2-5, with D perhaps TRBD2 (6 bases). This CDR3 has 13 residues. Germline CDR1 LGHNA, CDR2 YSLEER. Trimming removed 5 bases from V and 5 bases from J, with 12 bases in between. The CDR3 reads CASSVSGWETQYF. CDR3 in DNA: TGCGCCAGCAGCGTAAGCGGGTGGGAGACCCAGTACTTC.

The J gene is TRBJ1-2, the V gene TRBV29-1; D possibly corresponds to TRBD1 (6 bases). The germline V gene encodes CDR1 SQVTM and CDR2 ANQGSEA. CDR3 length: 12 amino acids. V lost 6 bases and J 2 bases, leaving 10 bases between the germline ends. The CDR3 protein is CSVGGQNYGYTF. CDR3 sequence (DNA): TGCAGCGTCGGGGGGCAGAACTATGGCTACACCTTC.

V and J are TRBV10-1 and TRBJ2-2; 8 nucleotides match TRBD1. This CDR3 has 14 amino acids. Trimming took 10 bases from V and 3 from J; bases not matched to a gene: 7. Per the germline V gene, CDR1 is WNHNN and CDR2 is SYGVQD (reference sequence). CDR3 nucleotide sequence: TGCGCCACCTGCCGGGACAGGTACACCGGGGAGCTGTTTTTT. It is translated as CATCRDRYTGELFF.

The rearrangement links TRBV7-3 to TRBJ2-1; 10 bases align to TRBD2. The length of the CDR3 is 15 residues. V gave up 5 bases and J gave up 7 bases; unmatched junction bases: 8. Germline lookup yields CDR1 SGHTA and CDR2 FQGTGA. The CDR3 region has the DNA TGTGCCAGCAGCATTCTAGCGGGAGAGGGAAATGAGCAGTTCTTC. Amino acids: CASSILAGEGNEQFF.

The J gene is TRBJ1-1, the V gene TRBV5-6; D may be TRBD1 (5 bases). Per germline, CDR1 SGHDT and CDR2 YYEEEE. Trimming took 3 bases from V and 3 from J, leaving 15 bases between them. There are 15 residues in the CDR3. The CDR3 DNA sequence: TGTGCCAGCAGCTACCCATGGGGGGGTTACACTGAAGCTTTCTTT. Encoded protein: CASSYPWGGYTEAFF.

As for this clone: This specimen includes other DNA sequences encoding the same CDR3. The chain is built from TRBV6-5 and TRBJ1-2; no firm D call. The germline V gene has CDR1 MNHEY and CDR2 SVGAGI. CDR3 length: 13 amino acids. V was clipped by 2 bases and J by 3 bases, with 7 bases between them. The CDR3 coding sequence is TGTGCCAGCAGTTACGGGCAGCACTATGGCTACACCTTC. Its protein is CASSYGQHYGYTF.

The gene calls are TRBV3-1 (or the pseudogene TRBV3-2) and TRBJ2-1, with TRBD1 as a possible D gene (6 bases). The CDR3 consists of 11 residues. CDR1 and CDR2 (germline): LGHDT, YNNKEL (reference sequence). The V gene lost 4 bases and the J gene lost 10 bases, with 8 bases spanning the gap. The CDR3 sequence is CASSLGQEQFF. Written as DNA, the CDR3 is TGTGCCAGCAGCCTAGGACAGGAGCAGTTCTTC.

The rearrangement links TRBV24-1 to TRBJ2-3; 9 bases line up with TRBD2. V was pared by 5 bases and J by 5 bases, with 7 bases of the junction left unmatched. CDR1 and CDR2 (germline): KGHDR, SFDVKD. The CDR3 runs 15 residues. The CDR3 sequence is CATSGAGGGEDTQYF. The CDR3 DNA reads as TGTGCCACCAGTGGTGCGGGAGGGGGGGAAGATACGCAGTATTTT.